The T cell receptor beta chain under discussion was sequenced for a study of T cell responses to AZD1222 COVID-19 vaccine. Whole-study findings and limits: Researchers took repertoire samples only after the peak T cell response had come. The donor cohort was predominantly white British with a female majority, and clonal diversity may have been underestimated. At study baseline, merely five or six AZD1222 recipients were seropositive. Across spike, vaccine-associated CD4 TCRs were found, dominant at 160-218 and 743-854.

Comments on this clone: Its antigen is undetermined.

Measured with immunoSEQ multiplex PCR; TCRdb has only the in-frame clones, and not every one. The sample carries about 180,000 clones, about 90% recorded once. J gave up 4 bases and V 4 bases, and 6 bases lay outside the gene matches. The CDR3 is 16 amino acids. The V gene's germline CDR1 is KGHDR and CDR2 SFDVKD. The origin of this receptor is an adult in good health. The specimen comprised peripheral blood, sampled on day 0 of AZD1222 vaccination. This chain uses TRBV24-1 with TRBJ1-5, with 10 bases fitting TRBD1. The CDR3 loop reads CATSDSTGGGNQPQHF. The CDR3 DNA reads TGTGCCACCAGTGACTCGACAGGGGGCGGGAATCAGCCCCAGCATTTT.